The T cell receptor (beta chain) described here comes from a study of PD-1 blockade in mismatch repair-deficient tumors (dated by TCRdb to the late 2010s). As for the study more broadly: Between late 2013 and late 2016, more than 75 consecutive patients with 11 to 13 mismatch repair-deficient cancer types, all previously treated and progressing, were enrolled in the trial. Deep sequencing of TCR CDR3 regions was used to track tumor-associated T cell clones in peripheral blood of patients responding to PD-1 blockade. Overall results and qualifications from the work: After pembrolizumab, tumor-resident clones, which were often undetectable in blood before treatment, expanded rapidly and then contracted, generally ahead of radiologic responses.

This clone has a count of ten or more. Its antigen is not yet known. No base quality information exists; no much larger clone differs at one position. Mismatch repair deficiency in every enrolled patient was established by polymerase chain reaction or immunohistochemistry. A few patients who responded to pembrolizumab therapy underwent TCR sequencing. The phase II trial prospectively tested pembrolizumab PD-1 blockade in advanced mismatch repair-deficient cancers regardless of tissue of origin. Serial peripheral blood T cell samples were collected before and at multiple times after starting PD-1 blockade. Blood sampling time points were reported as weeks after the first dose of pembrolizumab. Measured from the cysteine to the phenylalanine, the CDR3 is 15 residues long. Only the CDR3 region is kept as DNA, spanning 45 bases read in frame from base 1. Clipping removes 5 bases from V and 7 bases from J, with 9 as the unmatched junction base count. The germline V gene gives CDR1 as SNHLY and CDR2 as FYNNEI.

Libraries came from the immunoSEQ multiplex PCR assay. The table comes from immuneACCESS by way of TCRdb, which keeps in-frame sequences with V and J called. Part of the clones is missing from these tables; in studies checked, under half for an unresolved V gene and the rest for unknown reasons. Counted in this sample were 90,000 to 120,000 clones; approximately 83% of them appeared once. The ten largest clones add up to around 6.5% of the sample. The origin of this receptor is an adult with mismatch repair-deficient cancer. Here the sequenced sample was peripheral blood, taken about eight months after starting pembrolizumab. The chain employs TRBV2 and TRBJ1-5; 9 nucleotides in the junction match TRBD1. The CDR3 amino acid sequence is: CASSRTGDPGQPQHF. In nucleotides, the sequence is TGTGCCAGCAGTCGGACAGGGGACCCGGGGCAGCCCCAGCATTTT. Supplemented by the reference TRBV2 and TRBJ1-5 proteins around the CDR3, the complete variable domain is EPEVTQTPSHQVTQMGQEVILRCVPISNHLYFYWYRQILGQKVEFLVSFYNNEISEKSEIFDDQFSVERPDGSNFTLKIRSTKLEDSAMYFCASSRTGDPGQPQHFGDGTRLSIL.